The next 22 T cell receptor gamma chains were all read from a single sample in a study of γδ T cells in repeated Plasmodium falciparum infection. TCRdb reanalysed the multiplex PCR reads with CATT. The sample holds roughly 32,000 gamma-chain clones, around 1.4% seen once. Vgamma9/Vdelta2+ and Vdelta2-negative gammadelta T cells were flow-sorted from PBMC for bulk sequencing. Sequenced: gamma-delta T cells from blood. The receptors were sampled from a pool of human donors (malaria-infected and uninfected, not separated).

This clone was counted ten times or more. The amino acid sequence in TCRdb belongs to a much larger clone and departs from this DNA's translation at residue 13, likely a sequencing read error; the sequence shown is translated from the DNA. The chain employs TRGV9 and TRGJP. Germline V CDR1 and CDR2: GITISATS, ISYDGTV (reference sequence). This CDR3 is 16 amino acids long. CDR3 in amino acids: CALWEAQELGKKVKVF. DNA for the CDR3: TGTGCCTTGTGGGAGGCTCAAGAGTTGGGCAAAAAAGTCAAGGTATTT.

As regards this clone: Since a far larger clone is one base different, this is likely a read error. The same CDR3 arises from other DNA sequences in this sample as well. V usage is TRGV9 and J usage is TRGJP. TCRdb supplies no J gene; here it was assigned by aligning the nucleotide sequence to germline. The CDR3 is 18 residues long. V gave up 2 bases and J gave up 9 bases; unmatched junction bases: 13. Germline V gene sequence: CDR1 GITISATS, CDR2 ISYDGTV (reference sequence). CDR3 in amino acids: CALWEAQTPRLGKKIKVF. The CDR3 DNA reads TGTGCCTTGTGGGAGGCCCAAACCCCCCGGTTGGGCAAAAAAATCAAGGTATTT.

This clone has ten or more counts. The same CDR3 arises from other DNA sequences in this sample as well. The rearrangement joins TRGV9 to TRGJP. Germline V gene sequence: CDR1 GITISATS, CDR2 ISYDGTV (reference sequence). V lost 2 bases, J lost 7 bases, and 8 bases stayed unmatched. This CDR3 has 17 amino acids. In nucleotides, the CDR3 is TGTGCCTTGTGGGAGGGGACATATGAGTTGGGCAAAAAAATCAAGGTATTT. The encoded protein is CALWEGTYELGKKIKVF.

This clone showed up just a few times. TCRdb shows a much larger clone's protein in place of this DNA's translation, and the two differ at residue 4, likely through a read error; the protein shown is translated from the DNA. The V call is TRGV9, the J call TRGJ1 or TRGJ2. TCRdb gives no J gene; it was assigned here by matching the DNA to germline. Germline loops: CDR1 GITISATS, CDR2 ISYDGTV (reference sequence). This CDR3 contains 14 residues. The CDR3 sequence is CALGEGLNYYKKLF. The CDR3, as DNA: TGTGCCTTGGGGGAGGGACTAAATTATTATAAGAAACTCTTT.

This clone was counted at least ten times. The protein recorded in TCRdb matches a much larger clone and deviates from this DNA's translation at residue 13, suggesting a read error; the protein here is obtained by translating the DNA. The chain employs TRGV3 and TRGJP2. The length of the CDR3 is 16 residues. Germline values: CDR1 VTNTFY, CDR2 YDVSTARD (reference sequence). The CDR3 spells CATWDRLMNSDWTKTF. In DNA form, the CDR3 reads TGTGCCACCTGGGACAGGCTTATGAATAGTGATTGGACCAAGACGTTT.

To note about this clone: A read error is likely here: a far larger clone is one base away. The sample carries other DNA sequences with the same CDR3. The V gene call reads TRGV9; no J gene was called. Per the germline V gene, CDR1 is GITISATS and CDR2 is ISYDGTV (reference sequence). This CDR3 has 18 residues. As DNA, the CDR3 is TGTGCCTTGTGGGAGACCCATCAGCAAGAGTTGGGCAAAAAAATCAAGGTGTTT. Translated, it gives CALWETHQQELGKKIKVF.

Remarks on this clone: This probably arose from a read error, given a far larger clone one base away. In the same sample, other DNA sequences code for this CDR3. This rearrangement joins TRGV2 to TRGJP2. TCRdb carries no J gene annotation; the J gene was assigned here by matching the DNA with germline. Germline V gives CDR1 EGSNGY, CDR2 YDSYNSKV. There are 13 residues in the CDR3. CDR3 sequence reads: CATCRPGDWIKTF. CDR3 DNA: TGCGCCACCTGTCGTCCTGGTGATTGGATCAAGACGTTT.

This clone has ten or more counts. This chain links TRGV9 with TRGJP. The CDR3 contains 20 residues. CDR1 and CDR2 (germline): GITISATS, ISYDGTV (reference sequence). Germline trimming cut 1 base from V and 4 bases from J; bases unmatched to any gene: 13. The CDR3 reads CALWEVSRLPQELGKKIKVF. The CDR3 coding sequence is TGTGCCTTGTGGGAGGTAAGCCGCCTCCCTCAAGAGTTGGGCAAAAAAATCAAGGTATTT.

This clone showed up many times. TCRdb shows a much larger clone's protein in place of this DNA's translation, and the two differ at residue 10, likely through a read error; the protein shown is translated from the DNA. In DNA, the CDR3 is TGTGCCACCTGGGATACCACTGGTTGGCTCAAGATATTT. This encodes CATWDTTGWLKIF. V is TRGV4 and J is TRGJP1. TCRdb lists no J gene, so it was determined here by aligning the DNA to germline. The CDR3 loop spans 13 amino acids. Germline values: CDR1 EGSTGY, CDR2 YDSYTSSV.

This clone is medium-sized (0.01 to 0.1%). The gene calls are TRGV3 and TRGJ1 or TRGJ2. CDR1 is VTNTFY and CDR2 is YDVSTARD in the germline V gene (reference sequence). J lost 8 bases, V lost 0 bases, and 7 bases had no gene match. This CDR3 contains 13 residues. The chain's CDR3 is CATWDRPRDKKLF. Written as DNA, the CDR3 is TGTGCCACCTGGGACAGGCCCCGTGATAAGAAACTCTTT.

This clone was recorded at least ten times. TCRdb lists the protein of a much larger clone for this DNA, which differs at residue 4, so this is likely a read error; the protein given here is translated from the DNA itself. J is TRGJ1 or TRGJ2 and V is TRGV8. Looked up from germline, CDR1 is VENAVY and CDR2 is YDSYNSRV. The CDR3 extends over 9 amino acids. The CDR3 region is CATRDKKLF. The DNA of the CDR3 is TGTGCCACCCGGGACAAGAAACTCTTT.

At least ten counts were recorded for this clone. One base separates it from a far larger clone, so it is likely a read error. Other DNA sequences within the sample encode an identical CDR3. The V call is TRGV9, the J call TRGJ1 or TRGJ2. The J gene was missing in TCRdb and was found by matching the end of the DNA to germline. The CDR3 is 12 amino acids. Germline CDR1 and CDR2: GITISATS and ISYDGTV (reference sequence). The CDR3 is CALWARPGKKLF. CDR3 coding DNA: TGTGCCCTGTGGGCCCGCCCGGGCAAGAAACTCTTT.

This clone was counted many times. The mismatch at residue 6 between this DNA's translation and the TCRdb protein of a much larger clone likely reflects a read error; the protein shown is translated from the DNA. The chain has TRGV3 and TRGJ1 or TRGJ2. Losses at the gene ends were 0 bases for V and 9 bases for J; bases not matched to a gene: 5. The CDR3 contains 12 residues. From germline, CDR1 is VTNTFY and CDR2 YDVSTARD (reference sequence). As DNA, the CDR3 is TGTGCCACCTGGGACAGGCACCCTAAGAAACTCTTT. Protein product: CATWDRHPKKLF.

A few counts support this clone. A read error is likely here: a far larger clone is one base away. Other DNA sequences in this specimen translate into the identical CDR3. With the J gene uncalled, the V gene is TRGV9. The CDR3 extends over 14 amino acids. CDR1 and CDR2 from the germline V gene are GITISATS and ISYDGTV (reference sequence). CDR3 protein: CALWERKNYYKKLF. CDR3 coding DNA: TGTGCCTTGTGGGAGCGAAAGAATTATTATAAGAAACTCTTC.

This clone has at least ten counts. The J gene is TRGJ1 or TRGJ2, the V gene TRGV2. This CDR3 is 15 amino acids long. Germline CDR1 is EGSNGY and CDR2 is YDSYNSKV. V shed 1 base and J 3 bases; nucleotides not matched to a gene: 9. The CDR3 DNA reads TGTGCCACCTGGGACGGTCTCTTCCGTTATTATAAGAAACTCTTT. Translation gives CATWDGLFRYYKKLF.

As concerns this clone: A far larger clone is only one base removed, so a read error is likely. The identical CDR3 is also encoded by other nucleotide sequences in the sample. The chain links TRGV9 to TRGJP2. Because TCRdb records no J gene, it was assigned here through a match of the DNA to germline. This CDR3 contains 14 residues. V was clipped by 10 bases and J by 2 bases; unmatched bases: 10. CDR1 GITISATS and CDR2 ISYDGTV come from the germline V gene (reference sequence). The CDR3 reads CALWTHSSDWIKTF. CDR3 nucleotide sequence: TGTGCCTTATGGACCCACAGTAGTGATTGGATCAAGACGTTT.

For this clone: Given a far larger clone just one base away, this is likely a sequencing read error. Other DNA sequences in the sample encode the same CDR3. No J gene was called, and the V gene is TRGV9. Germline values: CDR1 GITISATS, CDR2 ISYDGTV (reference sequence). This CDR3 spans 11 amino acids. The CDR3 loop reads CALWEVMKKLF. In nucleotides, the CDR3 is TGTGCCTTGTGGGAGGTGATGAAAAAACTCTTT.

This clone was seen repeatedly, ten times or more. For this DNA, TCRdb reports the protein of a much larger clone, which diverges at residue 4, most likely from a read error; the protein presented here is translated directly from the DNA. The V call is TRGV9, the J call TRGJ1 or TRGJ2. The CDR3 contains 12 residues. The germline CDR1 and CDR2 sequences are GITISATS and ISYDGTV (reference sequence). Trimming removed 9 bases from V and 0 bases from J; junction bases left unmatched: 5. CDR3 DNA sequence: TGTGCCTTGCACCCGAATTATTATAAGAAACTCTTT. Residues: CALHPNYYKKLF.

This clone was counted a few times. The TCRdb record carries a much larger clone's protein, which differs from this DNA's translation at residue 9; a read error is the likely cause, and the protein listed here is the DNA translation. The CDR3, as DNA: TGTGCCTTGTGGGAGCAATATTATAGGAAACTCTTT. Protein: CALWEQYYRKLF. J is TRGJ1 or TRGJ2 and V is TRGV9. As TCRdb names no J gene, one was assigned here on the basis of a DNA match to germline. There are 12 residues in the CDR3. Per the germline V gene, CDR1 is GITISATS and CDR2 is ISYDGTV (reference sequence).

This clone has a count of ten or more. For this DNA, TCRdb reports the protein of a much larger clone, which diverges at residue 12, most likely from a read error; the protein presented here is translated directly from the DNA. The chain is built from TRGV9 and TRGJP1. The J gene, missing from TCRdb, was assigned here through DNA to germline matching. The germline CDR1 and CDR2 sequences are GITISATS and ISYDGTV (reference sequence). There are 15 residues in the CDR3. In DNA form, the CDR3 reads TGTGCCTTGTGGGAGGTGCGTTCCACTGGTTGGTCCAAGATATTT. Its protein is CALWEVRSTGWSKIF.

This clone has more than one count but fewer than ten. Since a far larger clone is one base different, this is likely a read error. The sample contains more than one DNA sequence encoding this CDR3. This rearrangement joins TRGV3 to TRGJP2. TCRdb lists no J gene, so it was determined here by aligning the DNA to germline. The CDR3 contains 17 residues. With V trimmed by 0 bases and J by 6 bases, 13 bases remained unmatched. Germline CDR1 VTNTFY, CDR2 YDVSTARD (reference sequence). The CDR3 sequence: CATWDRPMLVGDWIKTF. Written as DNA, the CDR3 is TGTGCCACCTGGGACAGGCCTATGCTAGTTGGTGATTGGATCAAGACGTTT.

Only a few counts were recorded for this clone. Translating this DNA gives a protein that differs at residue 4 from the TCRdb one, which belongs to a much larger clone; a read error is likely, and the protein shown is this translation. J is TRGJP2 and V is TRGV3. The J gene was not available in TCRdb and was assigned here by matching the DNA to germline segments. The CDR3 totals 13 residues. Germline V gives CDR1 VTNTFY, CDR2 YDVSTARD (reference sequence). The CDR3 sequence is CATSDEGGWIKTF. CDR3 DNA sequence: TGTGCCACCTCGGACGAGGGGGGCTGGATCAAGACGTTT.